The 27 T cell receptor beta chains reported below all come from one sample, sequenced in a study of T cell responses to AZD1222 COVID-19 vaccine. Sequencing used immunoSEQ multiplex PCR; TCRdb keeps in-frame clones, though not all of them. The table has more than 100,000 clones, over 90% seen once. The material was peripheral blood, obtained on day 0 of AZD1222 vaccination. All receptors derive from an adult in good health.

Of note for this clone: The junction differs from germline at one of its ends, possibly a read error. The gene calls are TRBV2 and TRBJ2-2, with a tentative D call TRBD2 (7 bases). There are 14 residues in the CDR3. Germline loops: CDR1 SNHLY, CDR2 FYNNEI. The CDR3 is CASRGGADTGELFF. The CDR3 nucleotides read TGCGCCAGCAGAGGGGGGGCCGACACCGGGGAGCTGTTTTTT.

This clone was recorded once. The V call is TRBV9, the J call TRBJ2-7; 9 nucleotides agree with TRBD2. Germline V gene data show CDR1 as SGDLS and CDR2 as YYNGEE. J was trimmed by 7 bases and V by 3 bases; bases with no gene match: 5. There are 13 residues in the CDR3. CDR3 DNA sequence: TGTGCCAGCAGCGGAGCGGGGGGACAAGAGCAGTACTTC. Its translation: CASSGAGGQEQYF.

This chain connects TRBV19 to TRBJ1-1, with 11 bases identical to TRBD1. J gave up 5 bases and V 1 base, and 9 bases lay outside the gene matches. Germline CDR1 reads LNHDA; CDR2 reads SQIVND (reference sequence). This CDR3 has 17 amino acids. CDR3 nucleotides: TGTGCCAGTAGTATAGTCTCCTTCGGGACAGGGGGGACTGAAGCTTTCTTT. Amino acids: CASSIVSFGTGGTEAFF.

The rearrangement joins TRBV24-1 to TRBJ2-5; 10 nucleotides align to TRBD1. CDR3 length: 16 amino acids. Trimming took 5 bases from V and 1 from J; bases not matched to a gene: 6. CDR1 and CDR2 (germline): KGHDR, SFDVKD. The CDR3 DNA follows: TGTGCCACCAGTGCTGGGACAGGGGCCCCCCAAGAGACCCAGTACTTC. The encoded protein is CATSAGTGAPQETQYF.

CDR3 coding DNA: TGTGCCAGCAGTTACCGGGGCGGGCATGGCTACACCTTC. It specifies CASSYRGGHGYTF. The rearrangement links TRBV6-5 to TRBJ1-2; possibly TRBD1 for D (5 bases). Germline V lookup: CDR1 MNHEY, CDR2 SVGAGI. The V end lost 2 bases, the J end lost 6 bases, and 10 bases lay between the germline ends. The CDR3 contains 13 residues.

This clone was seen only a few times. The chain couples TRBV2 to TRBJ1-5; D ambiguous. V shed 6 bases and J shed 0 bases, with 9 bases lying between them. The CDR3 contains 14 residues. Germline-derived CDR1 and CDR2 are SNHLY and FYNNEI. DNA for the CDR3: TGTGCCAGCAGCGAGAGGCTTAGCAATCAGCCCCAGCATTTT. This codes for CASSERLSNQPQHF.

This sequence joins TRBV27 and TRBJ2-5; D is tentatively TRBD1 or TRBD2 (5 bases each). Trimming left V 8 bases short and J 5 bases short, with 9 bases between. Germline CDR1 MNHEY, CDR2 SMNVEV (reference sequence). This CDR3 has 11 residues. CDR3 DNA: TGTGCCAGCGGAGAGGGGGAGACCCAGTACTTC. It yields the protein CASGEGETQYF.

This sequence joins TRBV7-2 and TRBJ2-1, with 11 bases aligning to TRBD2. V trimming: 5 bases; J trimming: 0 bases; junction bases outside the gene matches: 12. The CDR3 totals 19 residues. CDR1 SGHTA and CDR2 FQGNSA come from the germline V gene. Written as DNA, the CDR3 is TGTGCCAGCAGCCAGAGTAGGCTAGCGGGGGGCGCCTCCTACAATGAGCAGTTCTTC. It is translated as CASSQSRLAGGASYNEQFF.

The CDR3 is CASSSPPGPQSTYEQYF. The CDR3 DNA reads as TGTGCCAGCAGCTCCCCCCCGGGACCTCAATCAACCTACGAGCAGTACTTC. The V gene is TRBV5-6, the J gene TRBJ2-7; D may correspond to TRBD1 or TRBD2 (5 bases each). Looked up from germline, CDR1 is SGHDT and CDR2 is YYEEEE. The CDR3 runs to 17 residues. Trimming removed 3 bases from V and 2 bases from J, with 21 bases in between.

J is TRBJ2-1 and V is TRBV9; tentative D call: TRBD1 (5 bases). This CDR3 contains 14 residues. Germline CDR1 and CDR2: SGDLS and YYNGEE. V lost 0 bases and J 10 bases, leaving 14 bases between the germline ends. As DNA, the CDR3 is TGTGCCAGCAGCGTAGGGGGCGTCGCCGTGGAGCAGTTCTTC. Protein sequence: CASSVGGVAVEQFF.

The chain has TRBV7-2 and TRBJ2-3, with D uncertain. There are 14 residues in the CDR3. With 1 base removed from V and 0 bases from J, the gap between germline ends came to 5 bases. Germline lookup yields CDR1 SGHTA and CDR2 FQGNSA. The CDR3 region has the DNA TGTGCCAGCAGCTTAGAGGCTAGCACAGATACGCAGTATTTT. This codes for CASSLEASTDTQYF.

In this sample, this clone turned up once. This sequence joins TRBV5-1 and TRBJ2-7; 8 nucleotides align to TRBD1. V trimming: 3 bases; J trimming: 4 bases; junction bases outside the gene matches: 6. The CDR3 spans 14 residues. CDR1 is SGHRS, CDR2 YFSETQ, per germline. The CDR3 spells CASSSYRGSYEQYF. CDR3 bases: TGCGCCAGCAGCTCATACAGGGGGAGTTACGAGCAGTACTTC.

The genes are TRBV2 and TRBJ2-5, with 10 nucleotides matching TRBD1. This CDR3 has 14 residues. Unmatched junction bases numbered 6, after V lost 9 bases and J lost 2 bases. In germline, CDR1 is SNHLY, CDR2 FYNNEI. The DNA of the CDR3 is TGTGCCAGTACCCGGACAGGGGGTCAAGAGACCCAGTACTTC. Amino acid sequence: CASTRTGGQETQYF.

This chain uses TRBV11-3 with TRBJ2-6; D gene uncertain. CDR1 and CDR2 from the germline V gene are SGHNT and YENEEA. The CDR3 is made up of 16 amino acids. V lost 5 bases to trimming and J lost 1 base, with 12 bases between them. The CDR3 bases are TGTGCCAGCAGCGGCTATTTGGGATCTGGGGCCAACGTCCTGACTTTC. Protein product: CASSGYLGSGANVLTF.

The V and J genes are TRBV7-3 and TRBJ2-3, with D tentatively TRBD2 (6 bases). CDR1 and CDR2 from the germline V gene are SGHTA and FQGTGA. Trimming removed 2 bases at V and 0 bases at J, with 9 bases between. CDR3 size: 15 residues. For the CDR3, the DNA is TGTGCCAGCAGCTTAGAGCGGGCTAGCACAGATACGCAGTATTTT. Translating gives CASSLERASTDTQYF. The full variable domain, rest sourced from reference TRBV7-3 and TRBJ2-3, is GAGVSQTPSNKVTEKGKYVELRCDPISGHTALYWYRQSLGQGPEFLIYFQGTGAADDSGLPNDRFFAVRPEGSVSTLKIQRTERGDSAVYLCASSLERASTDTQYFGPGTRLTVL.

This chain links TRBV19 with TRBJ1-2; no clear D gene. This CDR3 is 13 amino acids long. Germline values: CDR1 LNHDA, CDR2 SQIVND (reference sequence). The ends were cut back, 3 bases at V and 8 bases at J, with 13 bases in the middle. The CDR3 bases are TGTGCCAGTAGTATTTCTCACAAGCGGGGCTACACCTTC. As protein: CASSISHKRGYTF.

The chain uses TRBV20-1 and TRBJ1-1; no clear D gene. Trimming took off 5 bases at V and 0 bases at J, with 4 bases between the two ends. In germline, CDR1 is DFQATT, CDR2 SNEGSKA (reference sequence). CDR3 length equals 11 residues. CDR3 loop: CSAPLNTEAFF. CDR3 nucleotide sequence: TGCAGTGCTCCTTTGAACACTGAAGCTTTCTTT.

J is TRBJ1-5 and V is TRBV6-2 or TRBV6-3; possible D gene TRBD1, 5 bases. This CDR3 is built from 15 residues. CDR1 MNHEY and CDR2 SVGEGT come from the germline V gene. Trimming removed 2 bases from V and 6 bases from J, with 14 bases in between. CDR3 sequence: CASSYPSWQGQPQHF. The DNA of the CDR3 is TGTGCCAGCAGTTACCCCTCCTGGCAGGGTCAGCCCCAGCATTTT.

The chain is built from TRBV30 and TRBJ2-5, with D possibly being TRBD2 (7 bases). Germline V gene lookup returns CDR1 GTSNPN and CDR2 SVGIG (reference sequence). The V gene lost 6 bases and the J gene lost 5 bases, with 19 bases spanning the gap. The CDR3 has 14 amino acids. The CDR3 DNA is TGTGCCTGCCGAGGGGGGGCAGGGATGGAGACCCAGTACTTC. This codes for CACRGGAGMETQYF.

CDR3 coding DNA: TGTGCCAGCAGCCACGTCGGTCGCCAGTTCTTC. It specifies CASSHVGRQFF. The chain combines TRBV6-2 or TRBV6-3 with TRBJ2-1; D not resolved. V was pared by 6 bases and J by 13 bases, with 13 bases between. The germline V gene has CDR1 MNHEY and CDR2 SVGEGT. The CDR3 extends over 11 amino acids.

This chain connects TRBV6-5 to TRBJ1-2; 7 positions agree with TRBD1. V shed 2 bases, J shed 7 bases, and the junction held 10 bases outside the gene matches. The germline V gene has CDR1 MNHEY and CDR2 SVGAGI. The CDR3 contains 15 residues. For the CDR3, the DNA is TGTGCCAGCAGTTACACGGACAGGCAAATTGGTGGCTACACCTTC. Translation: CASSYTDRQIGGYTF.

CDR3 nucleotides: TGTGCCAGCACCCTGAACACTGAAGCTTTCTTT. Translation: CASTLNTEAFF. The chain carries TRBV4-2 and TRBJ1-1; D unresolved. V dropped 7 bases and J dropped 0 bases, with 3 bases sitting between them. This CDR3 is built from 11 residues. Germline V gene lookup returns CDR1 LGHNA and CDR2 YNFKEQ.

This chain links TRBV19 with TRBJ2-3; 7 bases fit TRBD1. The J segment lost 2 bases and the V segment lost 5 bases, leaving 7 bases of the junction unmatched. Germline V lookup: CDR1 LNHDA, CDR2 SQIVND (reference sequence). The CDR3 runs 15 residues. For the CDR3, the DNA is TGTGCCAGTAGTTCGAGGGACAGATACACAGATACGCAGTATTTT. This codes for CASSSRDRYTDTQYF.

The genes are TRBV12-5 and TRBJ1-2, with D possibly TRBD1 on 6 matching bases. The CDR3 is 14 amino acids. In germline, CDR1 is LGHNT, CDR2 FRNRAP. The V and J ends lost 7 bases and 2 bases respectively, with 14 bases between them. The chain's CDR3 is CASAPGRGNYGYTF. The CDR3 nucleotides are TGTGCTAGTGCCCCCGGGAGGGGGAACTATGGCTACACCTTC.

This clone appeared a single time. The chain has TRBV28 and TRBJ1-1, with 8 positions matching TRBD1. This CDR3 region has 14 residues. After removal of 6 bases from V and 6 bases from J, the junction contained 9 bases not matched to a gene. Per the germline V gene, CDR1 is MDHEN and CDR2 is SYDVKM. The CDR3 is CASSPRDRSSEAFF. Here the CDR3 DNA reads TGTGCCAGCAGCCCCCGGGACAGGAGCTCTGAAGCTTTCTTT.

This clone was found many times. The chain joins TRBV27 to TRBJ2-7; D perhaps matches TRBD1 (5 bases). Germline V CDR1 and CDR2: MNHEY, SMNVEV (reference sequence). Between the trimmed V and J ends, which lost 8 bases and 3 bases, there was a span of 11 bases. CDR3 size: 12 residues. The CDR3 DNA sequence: TGTGCCAGCGCGAGTGACAGCTACGAGCAGTACTTC. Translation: CASASDSYEQYF.

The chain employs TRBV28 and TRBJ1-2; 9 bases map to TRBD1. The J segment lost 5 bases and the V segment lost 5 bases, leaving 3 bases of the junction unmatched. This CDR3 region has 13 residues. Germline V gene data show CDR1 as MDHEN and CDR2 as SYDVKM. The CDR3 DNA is TGTGCCAGCAGTCGACAGGGGGGATATGGCTACACCTTC. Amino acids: CASSRQGGYGYTF.